This T cell receptor (beta chain) was observed in a study of cytomegalovirus exposure and HLA in healthy donors. Study findings and constraints: In a later analysis, productive TCRs from donors in an Asian-associated ancestry cluster reportedly carried fewer N-insertions than the cohort mean.

PCR amplification relied on 60 Vbeta primers (plus 13 Jbeta primers). Assay used: immunoSEQ multiplex PCR; TCRdb lists only in-frame clones, some missing. The sample yields fewer than 150,000 clones, 80% seen once. This clone turned up a few times. Its antigen is not identified. Deletions cut 1 base from V and 1 base from J, with 7 bases between. Germline CDR1 is SGHVS and CDR2 is FNYEAQ. This CDR3 has 14 amino acids. This receptor was taken from a man aged 40-50 years in good health and CMV-seropositive. V is TRBV7-6 and J is TRBJ1-1; TRBD1 is a possible D gene (6 bases). The sample taken for sequencing was PBMCs. The CDR3 loop reads CASSLDRENTEAFF. The CDR3 DNA is TGTGCCAGCAGCTTAGACAGGGAGAACACTGAAGCTTTCTTT.